The 23 T cell receptor beta chains reported below all come from one sample, sequenced in a study of regulatory and conventional T cells in RAG deficiency. Clones were read by immunoSEQ multiplex PCR, and TCRdb kept only the in-frame ones, dropping some. The repertoire consists of roughly 10,000 clones, with approximately 96% occurring once and the leading ten covering 1.4%. Genomic DNA came from blood conventional CD4+ T cells gated CD25-low CD127-high. Source material: CD4+ effector T cells sorted from blood. These receptors were obtained from a human donor with RAG deficiency presenting as severe combined immunodeficiency.

This chain links TRBV19 with TRBJ2-2; D is perhaps TRBD2 (5 bases). CDR3 length: 15 residues. Trimming took 10 bases from V and 6 from J, leaving 21 bases between them. Germline V gives CDR1 LNHDA, CDR2 SQIVND (reference sequence). In DNA, the CDR3 is TGTGCCACCAGACCTCCCCGGGGAGACCCCGGGGAGCTGTTTTTT. Amino acids: CATRPPRGDPGELFF.

There are a few counts of this clone. CDR3 DNA: TGTGCCAGTAGTAAGGGGGGGCTAGCGGGCCAAGAGACCCAGTACTTC. The encoded protein is CASSKGGLAGQETQYF. The rearrangement uses TRBV19 and TRBJ2-5, with 8 bases matching TRBD2. From germline, CDR1 is LNHDA and CDR2 SQIVND (reference sequence). The CDR3 has 16 residues. Trimming removed 4 bases from V and 1 base from J; junction bases left unmatched: 8.

The rearrangement links TRBV7-6 to TRBJ2-3; possible D gene TRBD2, 6 bases. This CDR3 region has 15 residues. Germline V gene sequence: CDR1 SGHVS, CDR2 FNYEAQ. V lost 1 base and J lost 2, with 10 bases in between. The chain's CDR3 is CASSLGTISTDTQYF. Here the CDR3 DNA reads TGTGCCAGCAGCTTAGGGACTATATCCACAGATACGCAGTATTTT. Looking up the rest from reference TRBV7-6 and TRBJ2-3 gives the full variable domain: GAGVSQSPRYKVTKRGQDVALRCDPISGHVSLYWYRQALGQGPEFLTYFNYEAQQDKSGLPNDRFSAERPEGSISTLTIQRTEQRDSAMYRCASSLGTISTDTQYFGPGTRLTVL.

In this sample, this clone turned up a few times. The chain uses TRBV9 and TRBJ1-2; weak D call: TRBD1 (6 bases). Germline V gene sequence: CDR1 SGDLS, CDR2 YYNGEE. V was trimmed by 0 bases and J by 0 bases, leaving 6 bases between them. CDR3 size: 14 residues. The CDR3 loop is CASSVAGANYGYTF. In nucleotides, the CDR3 is TGTGCCAGCAGCGTAGCAGGGGCTAACTATGGCTACACCTTC. Supplemented by reference TRBV9 and TRBJ1-2, the full variable domain reads DSGVTQTPKHLITATGQRVTLRCSPRSGDLSVYWYQQSLDQGLQFLIQYYNGEERAKGNILERFSAQQFPDLHSELNLSSLELGDSALYFCASSVAGANYGYTFGSGTRLTVV.

The chain is built from TRBV6-5 and TRBJ1-2; TRBD1 matches 7 bases. The CDR3 spans 14 residues. The ends lost 5 bases at V and 6 bases at J; junction bases unmatched: 9. The V gene's germline CDR1 is MNHEY and CDR2 SVGAGI. CDR3 nucleotides: TGTGCCAGCAGTCTTACCGGGACAGATGATGGCTACACCTTC. Translated: CASSLTGTDDGYTF.

The chain couples TRBV5-4 to TRBJ2-7; TRBD2 is a possible D gene (6 bases). Germline V CDR1 and CDR2: SGHNT, YYREEE (reference sequence). Trimming removed 0 bases at V and 4 bases at J, with 14 bases between. This CDR3 spans 15 amino acids. The CDR3 is CASSLATGALYEQYF. CDR3 sequence (DNA): TGTGCCAGCAGCTTGGCCACGGGAGCCCTATACGAGCAGTACTTC.

This clone was detected once. The chain carries TRBV9 and TRBJ2-1; D is perhaps TRBD2 (7 bases). Trimming shortened V by 7 bases and J by 8 bases, and 22 bases separated the two germline ends. Germline values: CDR1 SGDLS, CDR2 YYNGEE. This CDR3 contains 15 residues. CDR3 amino acids: CASSRLRGPSDEQFF. The CDR3 bases are TGTGCCAGCTCCCGCCTGCGGGGGCCTAGCGATGAGCAGTTCTTC.

V usage is TRBV5-6 and J usage is TRBJ2-7, with TRBD2 as a possible D gene (5 bases). Trimming left V 0 bases short and J 2 bases short, with 12 bases between. The CDR3 is 15 amino acids. Germline CDR1 reads SGHDT; CDR2 reads YYEEEE. CDR3 loop: CASSLDATRAYEQYF. Here the CDR3 DNA reads TGTGCCAGCAGCTTGGATGCGACGCGGGCCTACGAGCAGTACTTC. The full variable domain, rest sourced from reference TRBV5-6 and TRBJ2-7, is DAGVTQSPTHLIKTRGQQVTLRCSPKSGHDTVSWYQQALGQGPQFIFQYYEEEERQRGNFPDRFSGHQFPNYSSELNVNALLLGDSALYLCASSLDATRAYEQYFGPGTRLTVT.

V gene TRBV4-3 combines with J gene TRBJ2-6; D not resolved. V lost 1 base, J lost 4 bases, and 8 bases lay in between. Per the germline V gene, CDR1 is LGHNA and CDR2 is YSLEER. The CDR3 is made up of 15 amino acids. The CDR3 DNA reads TGCGCCAGCAGCCAAGGAAGGGTCGGGGCCAACGTCCTGACTTTC. As protein: CASSQGRVGANVLTF.

The genes are TRBV7-2 and TRBJ2-5; possible D gene TRBD1, 6 bases. The CDR3 has 12 residues. With 5 bases removed from V and 5 bases from J, the gap between germline ends came to 9 bases. Germline loops: CDR1 SGHTA, CDR2 FQGNSA. The CDR3 region has the DNA TGTGCCAGCAGCCGAACAGGGGAGACCCAGTACTTC. This translates into CASSRTGETQYF.

This chain links TRBV12-1 with TRBJ2-6. TRBV12-1 has pseudogene status. The CDR3 length is 15 residues. In DNA, the CDR3 is TGTGCCAGCAGCCGGCTACAAAGTCGGGCCAACGTCCTGACTTTC. Its protein product is CASSRLQSRANVLTF.

The rearrangement joins TRBV5-4 to TRBJ2-5, with D maybe TRBD1 (6 bases). Germline V gene sequence: CDR1 SGHNT, CDR2 YYREEE (reference sequence). The V end was cut by 0 bases, the J end by 0 bases, with 9 bases between. The CDR3 spans 15 residues. CDR3 bases: TGTGCCAGCAGCTTGGATCGACAGGACCAAGAGACCCAGTACTTC. Amino acids: CASSLDRQDQETQYF.

V is TRBV29-1 and J is TRBJ2-7; no firm D call. This CDR3 has 11 residues. The V end lost 4 bases, the J end lost 3 bases, and 7 bases lay between the germline ends. Germline-derived CDR1 and CDR2 are SQVTM and ANQGSEA. DNA of the CDR3: TGCAGCGTTGGGGAAGGCTACGAGCAGTACTTC. This translates into CSVGEGYEQYF.

The chain couples TRBV11-2 to TRBJ2-5; D is perhaps TRBD1 (8 bases). The CDR3 covers 16 residues. Germline CDR1 and CDR2: SGHAT and FQNNGV. The ends were cut back, 5 bases at V and 1 base at J, with 17 bases in the middle. The CDR3 coding sequence is TGTGCCAGCAGCCCGTACAGGGGGGGCCTCCAAGAGACCCAGTACTTC. Its protein is CASSPYRGGLQETQYF.

The V call is TRBV7-2, the J call TRBJ1-2; D may be TRBD1 (6 bases). V was pared by 2 bases and J by 4 bases, with 11 bases between. This CDR3 has 14 residues. Germline-derived CDR1 and CDR2 are SGHTA and FQGNSA. The CDR3 DNA reads TGTGCCAGCAGCTTATTCCCCAGGGGCTATGGCTACACCTTC. It codes for CASSLFPRGYGYTF.

This chain connects TRBV4-2 to TRBJ2-1; D unclear. Looked up from germline, CDR1 is LGHNA and CDR2 is YNFKEQ. V shed 5 bases and J shed 2 bases, with 10 bases lying between them. This CDR3 has 14 amino acids. The CDR3 DNA reads as TGTGCCAGCAGCTCGGGCGAGGCCTACAATGAGCAGTTCTTC. Its protein is CASSSGEAYNEQFF.

This chain uses TRBV27 with TRBJ2-3, with a weak D call TRBD1 (5 bases). V dropped 7 bases and J dropped 0 bases, with 17 bases sitting between them. The CDR3 loop spans 16 amino acids. Germline CDR1 is MNHEY and CDR2 is SMNVEV (reference sequence). CDR3 sequence (DNA): TGTGCCAGCACCCCGACCAAACAGGCTAGCACAGATACGCAGTATTTT. Protein sequence: CASTPTKQASTDTQYF.

The chain joins TRBV11-2 to TRBJ1-1; possibly TRBD1 for D (6 bases). Per the germline V gene, CDR1 is SGHAT and CDR2 is FQNNGV. Trimming took 1 base from V and 3 from J, leaving 12 bases between them. The CDR3 covers 15 residues. CDR3 residues: CASSLVEGGDTEAFF. The CDR3 nucleotides are TGTGCCAGCAGCTTAGTGGAAGGGGGTGACACTGAAGCTTTCTTT.

The gene calls are TRBV7-2 and TRBJ2-2, with TRBD2 matching 8 bases. The CDR3 has 17 amino acids. The J segment lost 1 base and the V segment lost 3 bases, leaving 7 bases of the junction unmatched. Germline CDR1 is SGHTA and CDR2 is FQGNSA. CDR3 residues: CASSFAGGAQNTGELFF. DNA of the CDR3: TGTGCCAGCAGCTTCGCGGGGGGCGCTCAGAACACCGGGGAGCTGTTTTTT.

The gene calls are TRBV10-3 and TRBJ1-4, with D unresolved. V was cut by 4 bases and J by 5 bases, with 5 bases left in between. The CDR3 length is 12 residues. CDR1 is ENHRY, CDR2 SYGVKD, per germline. The CDR3 nucleotides are TGTGCCATCAGTGGCCTCAATGAAAAACTGTTTTTT. Translation: CAISGLNEKLFF.

CDR3 DNA sequence: TGTGCCAGCAGTGAAAGGTCGTTGACATCCACAGATACGCAGTATTTT. Protein product: CASSERSLTSTDTQYF. The rearrangement links TRBV6-1 to TRBJ2-3; D gene uncertain. The CDR3 consists of 16 residues. Trimming removed 2 bases at V and 2 bases at J, with 14 bases between. Germline V lookup: CDR1 MNHNS, CDR2 SASEGT.

This chain links TRBV20-1 with TRBJ2-5, with D perhaps TRBD1 or TRBD2 (5 bases each). The V and J ends lost 1 base and 5 bases respectively, with 5 bases between them. CDR1 and CDR2 (germline): DFQATT, SNEGSKA (reference sequence). This CDR3 has 11 amino acids. The CDR3 spells CSARGGETQYF. CDR3 nucleotide sequence: TGCAGTGCTAGAGGGGGGGAGACCCAGTACTTC.

This chain links TRBV7-2 with TRBJ2-7, with a possible D match to TRBD1 (5 bases). The V gene's germline CDR1 is SGHTA and CDR2 FQGNSA. Between the trimmed V and J ends, which lost 5 bases and 3 bases, there was a span of 14 bases. This CDR3 has 14 amino acids. The CDR3, as DNA: TGTGCCAGCAGCCTCCAGGGAACACACTACGAGCAGTACTTC. Residues: CASSLQGTHYEQYF.